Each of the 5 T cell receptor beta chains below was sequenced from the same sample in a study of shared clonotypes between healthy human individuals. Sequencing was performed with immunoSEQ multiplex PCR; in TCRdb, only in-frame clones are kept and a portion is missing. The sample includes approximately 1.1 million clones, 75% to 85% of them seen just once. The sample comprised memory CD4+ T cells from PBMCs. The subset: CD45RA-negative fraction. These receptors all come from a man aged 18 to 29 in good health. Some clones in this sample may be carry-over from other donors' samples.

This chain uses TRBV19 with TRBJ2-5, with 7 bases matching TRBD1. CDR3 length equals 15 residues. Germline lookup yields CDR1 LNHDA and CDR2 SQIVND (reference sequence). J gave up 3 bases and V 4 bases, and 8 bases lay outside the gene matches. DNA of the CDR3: TGTGCCAGTAGTACGTTACAGGGGTCGGAAGAGACCCAGTACTTC. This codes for CASSTLQGSEETQYF.

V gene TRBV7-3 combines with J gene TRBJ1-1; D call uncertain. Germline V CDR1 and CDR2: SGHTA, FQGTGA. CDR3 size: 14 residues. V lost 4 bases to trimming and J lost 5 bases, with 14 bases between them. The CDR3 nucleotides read TGTGCCAGCAGCTACGACGGCGGAGGGACTGAAGCTTTCTTT. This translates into CASSYDGGGTEAFF.

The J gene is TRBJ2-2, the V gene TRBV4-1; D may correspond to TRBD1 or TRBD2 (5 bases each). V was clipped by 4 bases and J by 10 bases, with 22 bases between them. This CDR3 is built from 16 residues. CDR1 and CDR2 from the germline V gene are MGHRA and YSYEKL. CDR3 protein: CASSRGTALGYEELFF. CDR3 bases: TGCGCCAGCAGCCGAGGGACGGCCCTCGGGTATGAGGAGCTGTTTTTT.

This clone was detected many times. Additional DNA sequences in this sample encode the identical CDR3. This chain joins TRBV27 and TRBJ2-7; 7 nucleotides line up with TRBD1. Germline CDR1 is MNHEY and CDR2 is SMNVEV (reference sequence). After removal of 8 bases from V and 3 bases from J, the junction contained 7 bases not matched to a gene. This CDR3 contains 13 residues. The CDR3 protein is CASRRDSYYEQYF. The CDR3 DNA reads TGTGCCAGCCGCCGGGACAGCTACTACGAGCAGTACTTC.

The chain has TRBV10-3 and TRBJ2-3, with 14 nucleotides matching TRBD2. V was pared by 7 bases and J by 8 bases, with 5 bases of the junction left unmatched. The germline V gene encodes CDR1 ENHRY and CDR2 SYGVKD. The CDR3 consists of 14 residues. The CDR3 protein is CAITETSGRGTQYF. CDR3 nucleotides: TGTGCCATCACCGAGACTAGCGGGAGGGGTACGCAGTATTTT.